Below, 21 T cell receptor beta chains from the same sample are listed, as sequenced in a study of blood T cell repertoires in COVID-19. Assay used: immunoSEQ multiplex PCR; TCRdb lists only in-frame clones, some missing. The repertoire holds tens of thousands of clones, with approximately 79% as singletons. Sequenced material: peripheral blood. These receptors all come from a human donor in a cohort sampled during active COVID-19.

This chain uses TRBV4-1 with TRBJ1-1; D not certain. This CDR3 spans 13 amino acids. Trimming cost V 1 base and J 4 bases, with 7 bases left between them. Germline CDR1 and CDR2: MGHRA and YSYEKL. As DNA, the CDR3 is TGCGCCAGCAGCCAAGGAGGGTCCACTGAAGCTTTCTTT. This encodes CASSQGGSTEAFF.

The CDR3 sequence is CASSLTQGYGYTF. The CDR3 DNA is TGTGCCAGCAGTCTCACGCAGGGCTATGGCTACACCTTC. The chain employs TRBV12-3 or TRBV12-4 and TRBJ1-2; possibly TRBD1 for D (5 bases). V dropped 5 bases and J dropped 4 bases, with 11 bases sitting between them. The CDR3 contains 13 residues.

The chain couples TRBV5-1 to TRBJ2-3; no clear D. The CDR3 runs 12 residues. Germline V gene sequence: CDR1 SGHRS, CDR2 YFSETQ. V lost 1 base and J lost 2, with 2 bases in between. In nucleotides, the CDR3 is TGCGCCAGCAGCTTGCTCACAGATACGCAGTATTTT. Amino acids: CASSLLTDTQYF. Using reference TRBV5-1 and TRBJ2-3 for the parts outside the CDR3, the full variable domain is KAGVTQTPRYLIKTRGQQVTLSCSPISGHRSVSWYQQTPGQGLQFLFEYFSETQRNKGNFPGRFSGRQFSNSRSEMNVSTLELGDSALYLCASSLLTDTQYFGPGTRLTVL.

CDR3 in DNA: TGTGCCAGCAGTGAAACAGGGGGTTACTATAGCAATCAGCCCCAGCATTTT. Protein product: CASSETGGYYSNQPQHF. The chain carries TRBV6-1 and TRBJ1-5; 8 positions agree with TRBD1. Trimming cost V 2 bases and J 0 bases; bases outside gene matches: 6. CDR1 and CDR2 from the germline V gene are MNHNS and SASEGT. The CDR3 extends over 17 amino acids.

This clone occurred a few times. This chain connects TRBV5-1 to TRBJ2-2; a possible D gene is TRBD2 (5 bases). This CDR3 contains 13 residues. CDR1 is SGHRS and CDR2 is YFSETQ in the germline V gene. Trimming shortened V by 5 bases and J by 9 bases, and 14 bases separated the two germline ends. CDR3 in amino acids: CASSPGERRELFF. Written as DNA, the CDR3 is TGCGCCAGCAGTCCCGGGGAACGACGGGAGCTGTTTTTT.

This chain uses TRBV9 with TRBJ2-2; tentative D call: TRBD1 (6 bases). Germline V gives CDR1 SGDLS, CDR2 YYNGEE. The CDR3 runs to 16 residues. Trimming cost V 0 bases and J 0 bases, with 9 bases left between them. Written as DNA, the CDR3 is TGTGCCAGCAGCGTAGGGCACAGGGCGAACACCGGGGAGCTGTTTTTT. It encodes CASSVGHRANTGELFF.

This clone was observed at least ten times. V and J are TRBV7-9 and TRBJ1-1, with TRBD1 matching 7 bases. Germline loops: CDR1 SEHNR, CDR2 FQNEAQ (reference sequence). The CDR3 extends over 14 amino acids. Losses at the gene ends were 4 bases for V and 3 bases for J; bases not matched to a gene: 5. Here the CDR3 reads CASSSTGFHTEAFF. CDR3 DNA sequence: TGTGCCAGCAGCTCGACAGGGTTTCACACTGAAGCTTTCTTT.

The chain combines TRBV6-1 with TRBJ1-1, with 7 bases aligning to TRBD1. The CDR3 length is 14 residues. The germline gives CDR1 MNHNS, CDR2 SASEGT. J was trimmed by 3 bases and V by 2 bases; bases with no gene match: 3. The CDR3 protein is CASSEQGGDTEAFF. CDR3 DNA sequence: TGTGCCAGCAGTGAACAGGGGGGCGACACTGAAGCTTTCTTT.

The chain recombines TRBV7-9 with TRBJ1-2; 7 positions match TRBD1. Trimming at V came to 5 bases and at J to 2 bases, leaving 14 bases not matched to a gene. Germline-derived CDR1 and CDR2 are SEHNR and FQNEAQ (reference sequence). There are 17 residues in the CDR3. CDR3 nucleotide sequence: TGTGCCAGCAGCCGGGAGATTACAGGGGCGGGAAACTATGGCTACACCTTC. Protein sequence: CASSREITGAGNYGYTF.

The chain couples TRBV29-1 to TRBJ2-2, with D unresolved. This CDR3 region has 14 residues. The germline V gene has CDR1 SQVTM and CDR2 ANQGSEA. Between the trimmed V and J ends, which lost 6 bases and 1 base, there was a span of 12 bases. This CDR3 is CSVSRSLNTGELFF. The CDR3 DNA reads as TGCAGCGTCTCTCGGTCCTTGAACACCGGGGAGCTGTTTTTT.

The chain employs TRBV19 and TRBJ1-2; D perhaps matches TRBD1 (6 bases). Trimming removed 3 bases at V and 4 bases at J, with 18 bases between. CDR1 is LNHDA and CDR2 is SQIVND in the germline V gene (reference sequence). The CDR3 extends over 16 amino acids. The CDR3 bases are TGTGCCAGTAGTATCCCTGGACAGAAAAGGAGCTATGGCTACACCTTC. Its translation is CASSIPGQKRSYGYTF.

This chain connects TRBV24-1 to TRBJ1-5; tentative D call: TRBD1 (5 bases). V was shortened by 3 bases and J by 1 base, with 12 bases between the two germline ends. The CDR3 extends over 16 amino acids. Germline assignment: CDR1 KGHDR and CDR2 SFDVKD. The CDR3 DNA reads as TGTGCCACCAGTGATCACAGGCGGGGGAGCAATCAGCCCCAGCATTTT. It encodes CATSDHRRGSNQPQHF.

This clone occurred once. V usage is TRBV7-8 and J usage is TRBJ1-1; 10 bases are a match to TRBD1. V shed 5 bases and J 10 bases; nucleotides not matched to a gene: 7. The CDR3 runs to 13 residues. The V gene's germline CDR1 is SGHVS and CDR2 FQNEAQ. CDR3 region: CASSTRTGGRAFF. The DNA of the CDR3 is TGTGCCAGCAGCACTCGGACAGGGGGGCGAGCTTTCTTT. The variable domain in full, completed from reference TRBV7-8 and TRBJ1-1, reads GAGVSQSPRYKVAKRGQDVALRCDPISGHVSLFWYQQALGQGPEFLTYFQNEAQLDKSGLPSDRFFAERPEGSVSTLKIQRTQQEDSAVYLCASSTRTGGRAFFGQGTRLTVV.

This sequence joins TRBV5-1 and TRBJ2-5, with 10 bases aligning to TRBD2. Germline V gene sequence: CDR1 SGHRS, CDR2 YFSETQ. CDR3 length: 18 residues. With V trimmed by 1 base and J by 1 base, 10 bases remained unmatched. CDR3 DNA: TGCGCCAGCAGCTTGAGGGGCTCTAGCGGGGGTCCCCAAGAGACCCAGTACTTC. Protein: CASSLRGSSGGPQETQYF.

The chain is built from TRBV11-2 and TRBJ1-2; the D is unclear. Germline loops: CDR1 SGHAT, CDR2 FQNNGV. CDR3 length equals 15 residues. Trimming took 0 bases from V and 4 from J, leaving 12 bases between them. The chain's CDR3 is CASSLDMETSYGYTF. The CDR3 region has the DNA TGTGCCAGCAGCTTAGATATGGAAACTAGCTATGGCTACACCTTC.

The table lists this clone with a few counts. This chain links TRBV15 with TRBJ1-2, with 7 bases lining up with TRBD1. After removal of 5 bases from V and 4 bases from J, the junction contained 4 bases not matched to a gene. The CDR3 loop spans 13 amino acids. CDR1 is LNHNV and CDR2 is YYDKDF in the germline V gene (reference sequence). DNA of the CDR3: TGTGCCACCAGCCCCGGGACAGTCTATGGCTACACCTTC. As protein: CATSPGTVYGYTF.

This clone was seen a few times. This chain links TRBV9 with TRBJ2-5, with 12 bases fitting TRBD2. Per germline, CDR1 SGDLS and CDR2 YYNGEE. The CDR3 is 16 amino acids. V trimming: 4 bases; J trimming: 1 base; junction bases outside the gene matches: 5. The CDR3 spells CASSFPTSGGQETQYF. DNA of the CDR3: TGTGCCAGCAGCTTCCCGACTAGCGGGGGCCAAGAGACCCAGTACTTC.

The chain recombines TRBV6-5 with TRBJ1-2; 10 positions match TRBD1. The germline CDR1 and CDR2 sequences are MNHEY and SVGAGI. The CDR3 length is 14 residues. J was trimmed by 4 bases and V by 6 bases; bases with no gene match: 5. Written as DNA, the CDR3 is TGTGCCAGCAGACTGACAGGGGGCGGCTATGGCTACACCTTC. This codes for CASRLTGGGYGYTF.

The gene calls are TRBV6-5 and TRBJ1-1, with a possible D match to TRBD1 (6 bases). Germline lookup yields CDR1 MNHEY and CDR2 SVGAGI. The CDR3 runs 15 residues. Trimming removed 0 bases from V and 1 base from J, with 9 bases in between. Here the CDR3 reads CASSYSTRGNTEAFF. The CDR3 DNA sequence: TGTGCCAGCAGTTACTCGACCAGGGGGAACACTGAAGCTTTCTTT.

J is TRBJ2-7 and V is TRBV10-3; D possibly corresponds to TRBD2 (6 bases). The V end was cut by 0 bases, the J end by 6 bases, with 12 bases between. The CDR3 contains 14 residues. Germline CDR1 and CDR2: ENHRY and SYGVKD. The CDR3 is CAISESGRWAEQYF. Here the CDR3 DNA reads TGTGCCATCAGTGAGTCGGGGAGGTGGGCCGAGCAGTACTTC.

The chain employs TRBV18 and TRBJ2-3; D is perhaps TRBD1 (6 bases). V lost 3 bases to trimming and J lost 4 bases, with 11 bases between them. Germline lookup yields CDR1 KGHSH and CDR2 LQKENI. This CDR3 is 14 amino acids long. CDR3 residues: CASSPEDSPDTQYF. CDR3 DNA sequence: TGTGCCAGCTCACCGGAGGACAGCCCAGATACGCAGTATTTT.